This is a list of T cell receptor beta chains from one sample in a study of blood T cell repertoires in COVID-19. Produced via immunoSEQ multiplex PCR; TCRdb's table is partial and in-frame only. The sample includes some 110,000 clones, 75% to 90% of them seen just once. The material sequenced was peripheral blood. These receptors were taken from a woman in her 70s with acute or convalescent COVID-19. Both conserved end residues are part of each CDR3. Each record gives: CDR3 length, V gene, clone size, J gene, D gene, CDR3 protein, CDR3 DNA. D genes are given only for firm matches. The size of a clone is reported for some rows only, either as once, few or many, or as a class for expanded clones.

>13|TRBV5-1|-|TRBJ2-5|-
CASSLGAGETQYF
TGCGCCAGCAGCTTGGGGGCAGGAGAGACCCAGTACTTC
>13|TRBV6-5|once|TRBJ1-2|-
CASSPRDVYGYTF
TGTGCCAGCAGCCCGCGGGACGTCTATGGCTACACCTTC
>13|TRBV11-3|-|TRBJ2-1|TRBD2
CASKAGGQGEQFF
TGTGCCAGCAAGGCGGGAGGGCAGGGTGAGCAGTTCTTC
>15|TRBV27|once|TRBJ2-3|TRBD2
CASSLLAGYTDTQYF
TGTGCCAGCAGTTTACTAGCGGGGTACACAGATACGCAGTATTTT
>15|TRBV28|-|TRBJ1-5|-
CASSRGHGSNQPQHF
TGTGCCAGCAGCCGCGGGCACGGAAGCAATCAGCCCCAGCATTTT
>18|TRBV6-2/TRBV6-3|once|TRBJ2-1|TRBD2
CASSFPTRGLAVYNEQFF
TGTGCCAGCAGCTTCCCCACAAGGGGACTAGCGGTCTACAATGAGCAGTTCTTC
>15|TRBV6-5|few|TRBJ2-3|TRBD1
CASSKDRGGTDTQYF
TGTGCCAGCAGTAAGGACAGGGGAGGCACAGATACGCAGTATTTT
>14|TRBV19|-|TRBJ1-2|-
CASKLGGVDYGYTF
TGTGCCAGTAAGCTTGGGGGCGTTGACTATGGCTACACCTTC
>16|TRBV5-1|-|TRBJ2-2|-
CASSLYGGLNTGELFF
TGCGCCAGCAGCTTGTACGGGGGGCTCAACACCGGGGAGCTGTTTTTT
>15|TRBV30|-|TRBJ1-3|-
CAWSHGGNSGNTIYF
TGTGCCTGGAGCCACGGGGGGAACTCTGGAAACACCATATATTTT
>13|TRBV29-1|-|TRBJ2-2|-
CSVPRENTGELFF
TGCAGCGTTCCCAGGGAGAACACCGGGGAGCTGTTTTTT
>10|TRBV19|-|TRBJ1-6|-
CASSTHSLHF
TGTGCCAGTAGCACGCACTCTCTCCACTTT
>14|TRBV7-9|-|TRBJ1-6|-
CASSPSRDNSPLHF
TGTGCCAGCAGCCCATCACGCGATAATTCACCCCTCCACTTT
>17|TRBV7-3|-|TRBJ2-1|TRBD2
CASSLRRLAGGPNEQFF
TGTGCCAGCAGCTTAAGGAGACTAGCGGGGGGGCCCAATGAGCAGTTCTTC
>14|TRBV5-1|-|TRBJ2-2|-
CASSPRPNTGELFF
TGCGCCAGCAGCCCGAGGCCAAACACCGGGGAGCTGTTTTTT
>14|TRBV5-1|-|TRBJ1-1|-
CASRPNGGNTEAFF
TGCGCCAGCAGGCCTAACGGAGGCAACACTGAAGCTTTCTTT
>13|TRBV5-4|-|TRBJ1-1|TRBD1
CASSPDRETEAFF
TGTGCCAGCAGCCCCGACAGGGAAACTGAAGCTTTCTTT
>15|TRBV7-5|once|TRBJ1-3|-
CAGGPGERSGNTIYF
TGTGCCGGAGGGCCGGGGGAGCGCTCTGGAAACACCATATATTTT
>17|TRBV5-8|-|TRBJ1-6|TRBD1
CASSLNTGTGVDSPLHF
TGTGCCAGCAGCTTGAATACGGGGACAGGGGTGGACTCGCCCCTCCACTTT
>13|TRBV15|few|TRBJ2-3|-
CATSRDPADTQYF
TGTGCCACCAGCAGAGATCCCGCAGATACGCAGTATTTT
>13|TRBV19|few|TRBJ1-1|-
CASGLLGNTEAFF
TGTGCCAGTGGACTTTTGGGGAACACTGAAGCTTTCTTT
>17|TRBV7-9|-|TRBJ2-1|TRBD2
CAITIRTSGGNYNEQFF
TGTGCCATTACGATCCGGACTAGCGGGGGGAATTACAATGAGCAGTTCTTC
>13|TRBV6-1|-|TRBJ1-2|-
CASSERGNYGYTF
TGTGCCAGCAGTGAACGGGGTAACTATGGCTACACCTTC
>13|TRBV6-5|-|TRBJ1-2|TRBD1
CASTLDRVYGYTF
TGTGCCAGCACCCTGGACAGGGTCTATGGCTACACCTTC
>15|TRBV7-2|-|TRBJ2-1|TRBD2
CASRTTSGGGNEQFF
TGTGCCAGCAGAACTACTAGCGGAGGGGGGAATGAGCAGTTCTTC
>16|TRBV5-1|-|TRBJ2-5|TRBD1
CASSLDGQGVGETQYF
TGCGCCAGCAGCTTGGACGGACAGGGAGTTGGAGAGACCCAGTACTTC
>13|TRBV5-1|-|TRBJ1-1|-
CASSLAEDTEAFF
TGCGCCAGCAGCTTGGCTGAGGACACTGAAGCTTTCTTT
>12|TRBV2|-|TRBJ1-1|TRBD1
CASREDRVEAFF
TGTGCCAGCAGGGAAGACAGGGTTGAAGCTTTCTTT
>14|TRBV5-1|-|TRBJ2-5|-
CASVQADTQETQYF
TGCGCCAGCGTCCAGGCCGATACCCAAGAGACCCAGTACTTC
>16|TRBV5-1|-|TRBJ2-1|TRBD2
CASSLEGLAGYNEQFF
TGCGCCAGCAGCTTGGAAGGACTAGCGGGGTACAATGAGCAGTTCTTC
>16|TRBV28|-|TRBJ2-4|-
CASSLGGDLAKNIQYF
TGTGCCAGCAGTTTAGGCGGAGATCTAGCCAAAAACATTCAGTACTTC
>15|TRBV7-8|-|TRBJ1-2|-
CASSHRSNRIDGYTF
TGTGCCAGCAGCCACAGAAGTAACAGAATAGATGGCTACACCTTC
>16|TRBV9|-|TRBJ1-3|TRBD1
CASSGDRGPSGNTIYF
TGTGCCAGCAGCGGGGACAGGGGGCCCTCTGGAAACACCATATATTTT
>14|TRBV2|-|TRBJ2-1|TRBD2
CASLAGAVRDEQFF
TGTGCCAGCTTAGCGGGAGCTGTGAGGGATGAGCAGTTCTTC
>17|TRBV29-1|once|TRBJ1-6|-
CSVEWGQASSYNSPLHF
TGCAGCGTTGAGTGGGGGCAGGCGAGCTCCTATAATTCACCCCTCCACTTT
>16|TRBV19|-|TRBJ2-7|-
CASSIDGAGSPYEQYF
TGTGCCAGTAGTATAGATGGGGCAGGGTCGCCCTACGAGCAGTACTTC
>14|TRBV3-1/TRBV3-2|-|TRBJ1-5|TRBD1
CASSQAGDSQPQHF
TGTGCCAGCAGCCAAGCCGGGGACAGTCAGCCCCAGCATTTT
>15|TRBV7-2|-|TRBJ2-5|TRBD2
CASRSTGRAGETQYF
TGTGCCAGCAGGTCTACCGGGAGGGCCGGGGAGACCCAGTACTTC
>15|TRBV19|-|TRBJ1-1|TRBD1
CASSIQGATGTEAFF
TGTGCCAGTAGTATACAGGGGGCAACGGGCACTGAAGCTTTCTTT
>16|TRBV24-1|few|TRBJ2-1|TRBD2
CATSDPRDYSYNEQFF
TGTGCCACCAGTGATCCCCGGGACTACTCATACAATGAGCAGTTCTTC
>14|TRBV10-2|-|TRBJ2-1|TRBD2
CASTLAGDYNEQFF
TGCGCCAGCACGCTAGCGGGAGATTACAATGAGCAGTTCTTC
>17|TRBV21-1|-|TRBJ2-7|-
CASSKAHRLAGNDEQYF
TGTGCCAGCAGCAAAGCGCATCGACTAGCGGGAAACGACGAGCAGTACTTC
>16|TRBV5-5|-|TRBJ1-5|TRBD1
CASSSSGQVNSQPQHF
TGTGCCAGCAGCTCCTCGGGACAGGTGAACTCCCAGCCCCAGCATTTT
>12|TRBV14|-|TRBJ2-7|TRBD1
CASSRTGYEQYF
TGTGCCAGCAGCCGGACAGGCTACGAGCAGTACTTC